A selection of T cell receptor beta chains follows, all from one sample in a study of blood T cell repertoires in COVID-19. Profiling relied on immunoSEQ multiplex PCR, and the TCRdb table lists in-frame clones only, not all of them. The sample has 200,000 to 250,000 clones; around 87% are singletons. Input material: PBMCs or T cells enriched from blood (not recorded which). The receptors were sampled from a man aged 30 to 45 who had been exposed to COVID-19. Each CDR3 is given with its conserved first and last residue.

V gene: TRBV5-4
CDR3 protein: CASSPGQRTLGANVLTF

V gene: TRBV30
CDR3 protein: CAWSVLPGGSGGRTDTQYF

V gene: TRBV12-3/TRBV12-4
CDR3 protein: CASSFHIETQYF

V gene: TRBV30
CDR3 protein: CAWSPRGQPQHF

V gene: TRBV9
CDR3 protein: CASSVEAGGPLHF

V gene: TRBV28
CDR3 protein: CASTTQGPSYEQYF

V gene: TRBV2
CDR3 protein: CASRAGGLYNEQFF

V gene: TRBV2
CDR3 protein: CASSERQDTEAFF

V gene: TRBV5-1
CDR3 protein: CASSLAAGGSTDTQYF

V gene: TRBV5-1
CDR3 protein: CASRGQEGYNEQFF

V gene: TRBV7-2
CDR3 protein: CASSSRGAASGGLDTQYF

V gene: TRBV5-6
CDR3 protein: CAGSLRETEAFF

V gene: TRBV9
CDR3 protein: CASSVGLSSSYEQYF

V gene: TRBV3-1/TRBV3-2
CDR3 protein: CASKTERVEETQYF

V gene: TRBV7-6
CDR3 protein: CASSPLRSTDTQYF

V gene: TRBV6-5
CDR3 protein: CASIPTGWNTEAFF

V gene: TRBV20-1
CDR3 protein: CSASRPTGGLEQYF

V gene: TRBV15
CDR3 protein: CATSTWTGSYGYTF

V gene: TRBV6-5
CDR3 protein: CASSADRDTEAFF

V gene: TRBV2
CDR3 protein: CASSEALGQTDQFYSNQPQHF

V gene: TRBV9
CDR3 protein: CASSPSSGKYGEQYF

V gene: TRBV7-9
CDR3 protein: CASSLAPGQGGFSQPQHF

V gene: TRBV10-2
CDR3 protein: CASTPRSYEQYF

V gene: TRBV5-1
CDR3 protein: CASSRDRGNTEAFF

V gene: TRBV9
CDR3 protein: CASSRDRSPEQYF

V gene: TRBV12-3/TRBV12-4
CDR3 protein: CASSLHLGGKFF

V gene: TRBV11-1
CDR3 protein: CASSLARVYEQYF